Here is one T cell receptor beta chain with its context. The antigen is not known. The sample originates from a study of vaccination and CD4 T cells after COVID-19. Study-level information: Among convalescent patients, a few were sampled at day 14 and at days 161 to 241 post-vaccination. Overlapping spike peptides of SARS-CoV-2, HCoV-NL63, HCoV-OC43 and HCoV-229E stimulated the cells. Study results and caveats: From a median of about 21 to 38, SARS-CoV-2-reactive clonotypes increased, though not significantly.

Scientists ran DNA taken from cultured CD4+ T cells through the Oncomine TCR Beta short-read assay for sequencing. TCRdb analysed the PCR reads with MiXCR anew, one entry per CDR3 protein. The table has about 16,000 distinct CDR3 sequences, roughly 57% seen once. The CDR3 is made up of 13 amino acids. V lost 3 bases, J lost 9 bases, and 12 bases lay in between. Germline CDR1 is SNHLY and CDR2 is FYNNEI. Documented time point: late sampling 161 to 241 days after vaccination in three convalescent patients. Noted treatment: roughly 11-day PBMC culture with coronavirus spike peptide pools or control peptides (ViraFEST assay).

The clonotype was recovered from a human donor who had recovered from COVID-19. The chain is built from TRBV2 and TRBJ2-1, with TRBD2 as a possible D gene (6 bases). The sequencing used CD4+ T cells from blood, cultured in vitro, collected about 7 months after SARS-CoV-2 vaccination. The DNA for the CDR3 is TGTGCCAGCAGTGAGAGCCTAGCGCTTGAGCAGTTCTTC. Translation: CASSESLALEQFF. Filled out from reference TRBV2 and TRBJ2-1, the complete variable domain reads EPEVTQTPSHQVTQMGQEVILRCVPISNHLYFYWYRQILGQKVEFLVSFYNNEISEKSEIFDDQFSVERPDGSNFTLKIRSTKLEDSAMYFCASSESLALEQFFGPGTRLTVL.